This T cell receptor (beta chain) was sequenced in a study of blood T cell repertoires in COVID-19. In the study overall: The United States, Italy and Spain were the sources of the acute and convalescent COVID-19 samples.

In the authors' methods: Reference gene primer amplification in the assay estimated nucleated cell counts. Only in-frame clones appear in the TCRdb table, and some are missing; sequencing was by immunoSEQ multiplex PCR. The V and J calls and clone size were taken over from that table, and D and trimming were inferred from the DNA. The sample has around 80,000 clones, approximately 82% seen once. Deletions cut 2 bases from V and 5 bases from J, with 6 bases between. The germline V gene encodes CDR1 MNHNY and CDR2 SVGAGI (reference sequence). The CDR3 length is 13 residues. The TCR originated in a human donor in a cohort sampled during active COVID-19. The chain recombines TRBV6-6 with TRBJ2-2; no clear D gene. The sequencing sample was made of peripheral blood. DNA of the CDR3: TGTGCCAGCAGTTACCAGGAAACCGGGGAGCTGTTTTTT. Its translation is CASSYQETGELFF.